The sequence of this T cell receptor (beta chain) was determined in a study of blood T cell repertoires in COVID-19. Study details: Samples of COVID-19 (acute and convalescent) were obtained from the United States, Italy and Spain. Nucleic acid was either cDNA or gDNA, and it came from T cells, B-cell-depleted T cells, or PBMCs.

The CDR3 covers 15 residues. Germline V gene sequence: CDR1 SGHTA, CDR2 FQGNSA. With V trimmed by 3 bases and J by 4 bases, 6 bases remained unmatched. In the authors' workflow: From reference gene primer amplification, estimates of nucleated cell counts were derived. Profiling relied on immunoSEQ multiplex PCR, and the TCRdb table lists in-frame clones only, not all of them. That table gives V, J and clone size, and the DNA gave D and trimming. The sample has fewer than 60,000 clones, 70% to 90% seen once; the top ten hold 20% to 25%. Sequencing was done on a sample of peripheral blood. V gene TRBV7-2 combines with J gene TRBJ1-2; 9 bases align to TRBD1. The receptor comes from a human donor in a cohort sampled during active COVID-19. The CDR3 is CASSFDGQGIYGYTF. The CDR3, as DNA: TGTGCCAGCAGCTTCGACGGACAGGGGATCTATGGCTACACCTTC.